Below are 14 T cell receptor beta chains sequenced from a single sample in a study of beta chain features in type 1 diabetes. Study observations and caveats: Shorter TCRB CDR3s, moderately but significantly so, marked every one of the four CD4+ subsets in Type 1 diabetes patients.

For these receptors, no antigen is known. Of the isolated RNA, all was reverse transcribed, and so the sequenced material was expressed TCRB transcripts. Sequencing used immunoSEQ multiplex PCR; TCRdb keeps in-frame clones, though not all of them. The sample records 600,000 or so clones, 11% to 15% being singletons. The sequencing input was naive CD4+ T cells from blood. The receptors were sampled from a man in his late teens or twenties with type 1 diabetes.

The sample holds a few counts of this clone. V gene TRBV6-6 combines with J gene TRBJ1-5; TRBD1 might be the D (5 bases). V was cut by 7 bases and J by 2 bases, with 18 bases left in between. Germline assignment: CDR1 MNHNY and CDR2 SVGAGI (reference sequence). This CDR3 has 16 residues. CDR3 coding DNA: TGTGCCAGCACCGGGGGTCGCGCCTCCCGCAATCAGCCCCAGCATTTT. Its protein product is CASTGGRASRNQPQHF.

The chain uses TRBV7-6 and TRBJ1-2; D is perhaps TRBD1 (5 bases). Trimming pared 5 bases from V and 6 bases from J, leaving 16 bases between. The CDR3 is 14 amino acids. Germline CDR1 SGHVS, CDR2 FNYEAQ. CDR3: CASSPAGGWDGYTF. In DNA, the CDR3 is TGTGCCAGCAGCCCCGCCGGGGGGTGGGATGGCTACACCTTC.

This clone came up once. CDR3 residues: CATSRELVYEQYF. The CDR3 DNA is TGTGCCACCAGCAGAGAATTGGTCTACGAGCAGTACTTC. The rearrangement joins TRBV15 to TRBJ2-7; no definite D call. The V gene lost 0 bases and the J gene lost 3 bases, with 6 bases spanning the gap. Germline V CDR1 and CDR2: LNHNV, YYDKDF (reference sequence). CDR3 length: 13 residues.

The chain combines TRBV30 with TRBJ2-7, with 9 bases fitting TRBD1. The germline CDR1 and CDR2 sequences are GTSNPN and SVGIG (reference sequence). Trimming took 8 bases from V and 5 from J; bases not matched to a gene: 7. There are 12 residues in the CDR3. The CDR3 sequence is CAGKGQGNEQYF. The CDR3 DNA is TGTGCCGGCAAGGGACAGGGCAACGAGCAGTACTTC.

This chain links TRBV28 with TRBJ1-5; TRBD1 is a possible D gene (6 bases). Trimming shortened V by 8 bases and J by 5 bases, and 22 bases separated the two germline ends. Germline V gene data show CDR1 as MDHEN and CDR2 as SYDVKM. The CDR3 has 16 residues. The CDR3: CASVSRDRFYDQPQHF. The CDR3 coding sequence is TGTGCCAGCGTCTCCCGAGACAGGTTCTACGATCAGCCCCAGCATTTT.

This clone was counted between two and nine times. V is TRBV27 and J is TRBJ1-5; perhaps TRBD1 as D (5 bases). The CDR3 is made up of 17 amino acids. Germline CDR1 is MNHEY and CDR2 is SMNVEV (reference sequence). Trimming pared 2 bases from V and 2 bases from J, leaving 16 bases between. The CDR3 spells CASSLVGRGWGNQPQHF. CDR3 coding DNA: TGTGCCAGCAGTTTAGTGGGGCGGGGTTGGGGCAATCAGCCCCAGCATTTT.

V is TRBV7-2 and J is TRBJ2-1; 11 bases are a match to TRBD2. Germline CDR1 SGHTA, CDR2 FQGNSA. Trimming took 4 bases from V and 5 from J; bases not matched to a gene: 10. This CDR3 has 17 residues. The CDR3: CASSSQVGTSGHNEQFF. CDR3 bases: TGTGCCAGCAGCTCCCAGGTCGGGACTAGCGGCCACAATGAGCAGTTCTTC.

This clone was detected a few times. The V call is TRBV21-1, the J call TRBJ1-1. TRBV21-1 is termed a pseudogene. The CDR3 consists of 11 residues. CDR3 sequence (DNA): TGTGCCAGGAAGGCGAACACTGAAGCTTTCTTT. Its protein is CARKANTEAFF.

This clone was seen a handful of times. As DNA, the CDR3 is TGTGCCAGCAGCTACAGACAGACAGATACGCAGTATTTT. Its translation is CASSYRQTDTQYF. The V gene is TRBV7-9, the J gene TRBJ2-3; TRBD1 is a possible D gene (5 bases). V lost 4 bases, J lost 3 bases, and 8 bases lay in between. Germline values: CDR1 SEHNR, CDR2 FQNEAQ (reference sequence). This CDR3 region has 13 residues.

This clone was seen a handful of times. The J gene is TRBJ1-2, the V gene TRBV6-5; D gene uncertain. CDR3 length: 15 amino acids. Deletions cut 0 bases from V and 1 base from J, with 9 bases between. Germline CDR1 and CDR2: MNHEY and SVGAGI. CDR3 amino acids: CASSYSMNGNYGYTF. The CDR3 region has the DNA TGTGCCAGCAGTTACTCGATGAACGGTAACTATGGCTACACCTTC.

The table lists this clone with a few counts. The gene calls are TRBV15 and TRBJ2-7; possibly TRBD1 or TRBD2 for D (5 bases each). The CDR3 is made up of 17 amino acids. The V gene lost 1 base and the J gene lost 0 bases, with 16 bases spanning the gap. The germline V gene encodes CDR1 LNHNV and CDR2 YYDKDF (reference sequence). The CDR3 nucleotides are TGTGCCACCAGCAGAGCTGTGGGGACGGTAAGCTCCTACGAGCAGTACTTC. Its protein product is CATSRAVGTVSSYEQYF.

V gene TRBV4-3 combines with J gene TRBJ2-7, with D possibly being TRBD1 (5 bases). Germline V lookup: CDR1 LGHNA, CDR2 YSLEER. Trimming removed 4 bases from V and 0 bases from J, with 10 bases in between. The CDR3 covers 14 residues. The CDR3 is CASSPGPRSYEQYF. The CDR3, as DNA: TGCGCCAGCAGCCCAGGGCCGCGCTCCTACGAGCAGTACTTC.

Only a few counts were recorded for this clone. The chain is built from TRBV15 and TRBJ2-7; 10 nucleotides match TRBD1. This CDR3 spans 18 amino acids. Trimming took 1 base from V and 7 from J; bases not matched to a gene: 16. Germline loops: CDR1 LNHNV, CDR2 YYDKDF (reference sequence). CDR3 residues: CATSRVLAGQGGGGEQYF. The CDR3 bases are TGTGCCACCAGCAGAGTCCTTGCAGGACAGGGGGGCGGAGGGGAGCAGTACTTC.

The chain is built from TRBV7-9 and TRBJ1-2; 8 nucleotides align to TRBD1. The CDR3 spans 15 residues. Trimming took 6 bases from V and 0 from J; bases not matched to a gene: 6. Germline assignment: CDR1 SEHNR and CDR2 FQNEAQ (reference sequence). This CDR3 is CASSLMGQANYGYTF. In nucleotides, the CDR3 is TGTGCCAGCAGTTTGATGGGACAGGCTAACTATGGCTACACCTTC.